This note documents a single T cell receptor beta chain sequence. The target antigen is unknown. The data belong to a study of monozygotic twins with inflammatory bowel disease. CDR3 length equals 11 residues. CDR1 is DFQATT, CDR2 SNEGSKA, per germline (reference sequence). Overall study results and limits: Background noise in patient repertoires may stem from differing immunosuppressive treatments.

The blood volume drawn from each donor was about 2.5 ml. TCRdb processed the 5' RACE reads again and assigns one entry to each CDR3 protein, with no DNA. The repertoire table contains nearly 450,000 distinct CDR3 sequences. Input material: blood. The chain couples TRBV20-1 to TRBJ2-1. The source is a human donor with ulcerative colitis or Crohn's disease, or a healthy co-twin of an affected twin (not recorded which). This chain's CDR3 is CSARRLDEQFF.